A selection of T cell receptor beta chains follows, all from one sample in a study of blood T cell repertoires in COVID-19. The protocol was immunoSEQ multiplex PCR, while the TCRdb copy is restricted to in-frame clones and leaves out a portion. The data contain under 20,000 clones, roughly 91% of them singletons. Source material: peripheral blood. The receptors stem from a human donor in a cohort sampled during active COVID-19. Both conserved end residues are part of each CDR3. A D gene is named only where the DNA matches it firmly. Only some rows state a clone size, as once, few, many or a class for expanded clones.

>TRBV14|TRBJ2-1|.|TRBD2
CASSRLAGEVNEQFF
TGTGCCAGCAGCCGACTAGCGGGAGAAGTCAATGAGCAGTTCTTC
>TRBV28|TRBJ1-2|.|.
CASSPGTSNYGYTF
TGTGCCAGCAGCCCCGGGACAAGTAACTATGGCTACACCTTC
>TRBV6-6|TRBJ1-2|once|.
CASSLPNRVGYGYTF
TGTGCCAGCAGTCTACCGAACAGGGTCGGCTATGGCTACACCTTC
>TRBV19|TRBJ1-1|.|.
CASSIRQVTNTEAFF
TGTGCCAGTAGTATCAGGCAGGTTACGAACACTGAAGCTTTCTTT
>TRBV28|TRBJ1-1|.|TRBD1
CASSSGQSPEAFF
TGTGCCAGCAGTTCGGGACAGAGCCCTGAAGCTTTCTTT
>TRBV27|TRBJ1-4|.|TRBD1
CASSFRGSNEKLFF
TGTGCCAGCAGCTTCAGGGGGTCTAATGAAAAACTGTTTTTT
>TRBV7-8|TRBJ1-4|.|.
CASSLKPREKLFF
TGTGCCAGCAGCTTAAAGCCCCGTGAAAAACTGTTTTTT
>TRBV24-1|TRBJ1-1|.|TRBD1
CATSGRTGGTEAFF
TGTGCCACCAGTGGTCGGACAGGGGGCACTGAAGCTTTCTTT
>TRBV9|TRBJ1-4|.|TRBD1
CASSPGQGNEKLFF
TGTGCCAGCAGCCCCGGACAGGGGAATGAAAAACTGTTTTTT
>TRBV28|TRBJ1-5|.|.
CASRLTGREQPQHF
TGTGCCAGCAGACTAACAGGGAGGGAACAGCCCCAGCATTTT
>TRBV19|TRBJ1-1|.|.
CASSMDPGDTEAFF
TGTGCCAGTAGTATGGATCCCGGAGACACTGAAGCTTTCTTT
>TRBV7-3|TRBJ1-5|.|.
CASSLTLGRCNQPQHF
TGTGCCAGCAGCTTAACATTGGGCAGATGCAATCAGCCCCAGCATTTT
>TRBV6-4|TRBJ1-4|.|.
CASFIPGTTNEKLFF
TGTGCCAGCTTCATTCCAGGGACAACTAATGAAAAACTGTTTTTT
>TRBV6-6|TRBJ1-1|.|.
CASGEQEMNTEAFF
TGTGCCAGCGGAGAACAGGAGATGAACACTGAAGCTTTCTTT
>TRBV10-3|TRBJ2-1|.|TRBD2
CAIKRLADYNEQFF
TGTGCCATCAAAAGACTAGCGGACTACAATGAGCAGTTCTTC